This TCR beta chain was profiled in a study of shared clonotypes between healthy human individuals. Here immunoSEQ multiplex PCR was the method, and the copy in TCRdb shows in-frame clones only, minus some. The sample lists about 480,000 clones, 75% to 85% seen once, with about an eighth in the top ten. All donors were Caucasian adults living in Nashville, Tennessee. V was pared by 0 bases and J by 0 bases, with 11 bases between. Germline V gives CDR1 KGHSH, CDR2 LQKENI. The CDR3 covers 16 residues. This receptor was identified in a woman in her forties in good health. Some clones in this sample may be carry-over from other donors' samples. The chain combines TRBV18 with TRBJ1-1; D is uncertain. Sample: PBMCs. CDR3 residues: CASSPPGFGVNTEAFF. Here the CDR3 DNA reads TGTGCCAGCTCACCACCGGGATTCGGGGTGAACACTGAAGCTTTCTTT.